The present entry profiles one T cell receptor (beta chain) with its context. This sample was included in a study of blood T cell repertoires in COVID-19. Original processing notes: Estimation of nucleated cell counts was performed using reference gene primer amplification. Generated by immunoSEQ multiplex PCR, the TCRdb table keeps only in-frame clones and is missing some. That table supplies the V and J calls and clone size; D and trimming were determined from the DNA. The sample lists roughly 360,000 clones, over 75% occurring once. Cohorts were determined from participant-reported clinical history. Germline CDR1 and CDR2: SGHAT and FQNNGV. The CDR3 sequence is 15 residues long. J gave up 6 bases and V 1 base, and 6 bases lay outside the gene matches.

The gene calls are TRBV11-2 and TRBJ2-5; TRBD1 aligns across 9 bases. Sequencing was done on a sample of PBMCs or T cells enriched from blood (not recorded which). This TCR derives from a man in his thirties or forties who had recovered from COVID-19. The CDR3 sequence is CASSLARTGAKTQYF. The CDR3 bases are TGTGCCAGCAGCTTAGCCCGGACAGGGGCAAAGACCCAGTACTTC.